This T cell receptor beta chain came from a study of CXCR3-negative and CXCR3-positive naive CD8 T cells. CDR1 SQVTM and CDR2 ANQGSEA come from the germline V gene. There are 16 residues in the CDR3. The TRB libraries of cDNA were built by UMI-labeled 5' RACE. TCRdb reanalyzed the 5' RACE reads, giving one entry per CDR3 protein sequence and no DNA. This specimen shows 100,000 to 150,000 distinct CDR3 sequences; the ten leading clones hold roughly 0.29%. This clonotype was obtained from a human donor in good health. Some clones in this sample may be carry-over from other donors' samples. The V and J genes are TRBV29-1 and TRBJ2-7. The sequenced sample was naive CXCR3- CD8+ T cells from blood. Stated subset: CD45RO-CCR7+CD27+CD95- naive CD8+ T cells lacking CXCR3 (TNR3-). The CDR3 sequence: CSVEIPKAGSPYEQYF.